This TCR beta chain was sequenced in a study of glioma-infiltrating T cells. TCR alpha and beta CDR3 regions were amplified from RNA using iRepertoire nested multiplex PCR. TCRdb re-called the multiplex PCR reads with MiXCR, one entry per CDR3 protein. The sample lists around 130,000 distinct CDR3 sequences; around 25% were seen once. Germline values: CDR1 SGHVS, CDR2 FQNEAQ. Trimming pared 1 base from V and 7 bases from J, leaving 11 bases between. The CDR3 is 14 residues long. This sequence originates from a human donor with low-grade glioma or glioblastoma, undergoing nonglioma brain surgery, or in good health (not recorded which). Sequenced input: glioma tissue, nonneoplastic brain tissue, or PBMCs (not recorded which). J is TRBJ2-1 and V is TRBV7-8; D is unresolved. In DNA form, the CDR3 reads TGTGCCAGCAGCTTAGGGTCCCGATCGAATGAGCAGTTCTTC. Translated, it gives CASSLGSRSNEQFF.